This TCR beta chain appears in the sequencing data of a study of monozygotic twins with inflammatory bowel disease. A word on this clonotype: Its cognate antigen is unknown.

Findings and caveats of the study: It was not supported that a single strong signal or clonotype was associated with IBD.

TCRdb re-called the 5' RACE reads and gives one entry per CDR3 protein, without DNA. The sample's table shows approximately 300,000 distinct CDR3 sequences. Germline CDR1 is SGHVS and CDR2 is FQNEAQ. CDR3 size: 13 residues. The material sequenced was blood. This TCR came from a human donor with ulcerative colitis or Crohn's disease, or a healthy co-twin of an affected twin (not recorded which). The chain is built from TRBV7-8 and TRBJ2-5; no DNA is available, so the TRBD2 call from TCRdb remains unchecked. Here the CDR3 reads CASSLISSSMRAF.